This TCR beta chain came from a study of blood T cell repertoires in COVID-19. Whole-study context: Sources were T cells, B-cell-depleted T cells, or PBMCs; the material itself was cDNA or gDNA.

The CDR3 runs 14 residues. CDR1 SGDLS and CDR2 YYNGEE come from the germline V gene. V lost 4 bases to trimming and J lost 0 bases, with 10 bases between them. TCRdb keeps only in-frame clones here, not all; method: immunoSEQ multiplex PCR. The data contain roughly 260,000 clones, about 91% of them singletons. Recruited during active infection, patients (from Seattle) were subsequently followed longitudinally. The specimen sequenced was peripheral blood. This receptor was taken from a person under 35 with COVID-19, enrolled during active disease. The chain has TRBV9 and TRBJ1-2; D call uncertain. CDR3 DNA: TGTGCCAGCAGCTTAGGAGGGACTAACTATGGCTACACCTTC. It yields the protein CASSLGGTNYGYTF. Full variable domain (missing parts from reference TRBV9 and TRBJ1-2): DSGVTQTPKHLITATGQRVTLRCSPRSGDLSVYWYQQSLDQGLQFLIQYYNGEERAKGNILERFSAQQFPDLHSELNLSSLELGDSALYFCASSLGGTNYGYTFGSGTRLTVV.